This section outlines one T cell receptor (beta chain) sequence together with its context. The target antigen is unknown. This CDR3 region has 17 residues. V trimming: 5 bases; J trimming: 6 bases; junction bases outside the gene matches: 14. Germline CDR1 MNHEY, CDR2 SMNVEV (reference sequence). Repertoires were generated with immunoSEQ multiplex PCR, while TCRdb's copy carries only in-frame clones and drops some. Of 55,000 to 70,000 clones in the sample, about 89% are singletons; the top ten hold approximately 1.5%. This sample stems from a study of cytomegalovirus exposure and HLA in healthy donors. The donors were part of the 120-subject validation cohort, which stood apart from the roughly 670-subject first cohort. Study-level points and caveats: The study put some 150 TCR beta chains on its list as cytomegalovirus-associated. Rare TCR sequences predominated, though certain public TCRs were found in many donors. Later, an analysis found that TCR clusters from the first cohort tended to co-occur in the roughly 130 validation repertoires.

This chain joins TRBV27 and TRBJ1-1, with 11 bases fitting TRBD1. Sequenced: PBMCs. The TCR comes from a woman younger than 30 in good health and CMV-seronegative. The chain's CDR3 is CASSPRDRGVYSPEAFF. CDR3 DNA: TGTGCCAGCAGTCCCCGGGACAGGGGGGTCTATTCTCCTGAAGCTTTCTTT.